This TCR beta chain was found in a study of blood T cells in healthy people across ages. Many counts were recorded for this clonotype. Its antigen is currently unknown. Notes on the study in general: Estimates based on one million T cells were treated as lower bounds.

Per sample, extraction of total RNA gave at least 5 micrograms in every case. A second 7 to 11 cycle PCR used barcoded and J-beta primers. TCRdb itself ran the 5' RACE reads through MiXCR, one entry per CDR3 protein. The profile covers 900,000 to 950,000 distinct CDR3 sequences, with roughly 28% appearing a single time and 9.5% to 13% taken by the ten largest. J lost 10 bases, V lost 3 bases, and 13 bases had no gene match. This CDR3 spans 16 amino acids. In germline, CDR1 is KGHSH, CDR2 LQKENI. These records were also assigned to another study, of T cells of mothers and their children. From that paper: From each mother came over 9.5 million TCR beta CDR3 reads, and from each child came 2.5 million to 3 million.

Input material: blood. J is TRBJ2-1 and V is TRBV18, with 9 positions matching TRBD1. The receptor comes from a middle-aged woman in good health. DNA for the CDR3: TGTGCCAGCTCACCTTCTCTGGGACAGGGTGGCGGAGAGCAGTTCTTC. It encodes CASSPSLGQGGGEQFF.